The present T cell receptor (beta chain) was sequenced within a study of blood T cell repertoires in COVID-19. Across the study: Researchers got acute and convalescent COVID-19 samples from the United States, Italy and Spain. The cDNA or gDNA used as material had been derived from T cells, B-cell-depleted T cells, or PBMCs.

The germline V gene has CDR1 MNHNY and CDR2 SVGAGI (reference sequence). The CDR3 is 16 residues long. V lost 4 bases and J lost 2; bases outside the gene matches: 7. Data came from immunoSEQ multiplex PCR; TCRdb stores just in-frame clones and leaves some out. The repertoire holds about 90,000 clones, with around 92% as singletons. This receptor was obtained from a man in his fifties or sixties with COVID-19, enrolled during active disease. The chain carries TRBV6-6 and TRBJ1-4; 7 bases map to TRBD1. What was sequenced was peripheral blood. The CDR3 DNA reads TGTGCCAGCAGTTCCCTTTACAGGGGCACTAATGAAAAACTGTTTTTT. Protein sequence: CASSSLYRGTNEKLFF.